This TCR beta chain stems from a study of T cell changes during pregnancy in multiple sclerosis. The CDR3 is made up of 14 amino acids. V lost 4 bases and J lost 7; bases outside the gene matches: 4. Germline V CDR1 and CDR2: SEHNR, FQNEAQ (reference sequence). Sequenced by immunoSEQ multiplex PCR; TCRdb stores in-frame clones only, minus some. Altogether under 40,000 clones are present, about nine tenths being singletons, with the ten largest covering 0.37%. The sequencing used CD4+ T cells from peripheral blood mononuclear cells, collected in the third trimester of pregnancy. The chain joins TRBV7-9 to TRBJ1-6; 7 nucleotides match TRBD1. The sequence was obtained from a female donor in good health, enrolled as a control in a pregnancy study. The chain's CDR3 is CASSSGQANSPLHF. In DNA form, the CDR3 reads TGTGCCAGCAGCTCCGGACAGGCAAATTCACCCCTCCACTTT.